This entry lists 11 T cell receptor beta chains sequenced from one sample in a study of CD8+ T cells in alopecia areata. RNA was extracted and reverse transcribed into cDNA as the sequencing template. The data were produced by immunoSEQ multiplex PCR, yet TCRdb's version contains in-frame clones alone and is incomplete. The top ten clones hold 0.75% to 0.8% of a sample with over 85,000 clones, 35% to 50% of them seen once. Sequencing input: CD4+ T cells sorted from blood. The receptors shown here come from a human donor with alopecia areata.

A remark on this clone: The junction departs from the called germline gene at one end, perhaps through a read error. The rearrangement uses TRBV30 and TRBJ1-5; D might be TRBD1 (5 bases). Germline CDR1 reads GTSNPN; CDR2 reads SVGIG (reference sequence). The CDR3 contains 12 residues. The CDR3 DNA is TGTGCCTGGAGAGCCCCGGGGCAGCCCCAGCACTTT. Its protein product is CAWRAPGQPQHF.

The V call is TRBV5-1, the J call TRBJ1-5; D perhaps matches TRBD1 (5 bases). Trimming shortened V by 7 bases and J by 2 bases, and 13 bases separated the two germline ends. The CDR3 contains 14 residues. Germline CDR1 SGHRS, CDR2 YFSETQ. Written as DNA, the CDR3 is TGCGCCAGCTTTTCCCAGGGAGGCAATCAGCCCCAGCATTTT. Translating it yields CASFSQGGNQPQHF.

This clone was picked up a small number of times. The DNA for the CDR3 is TGTGCCAGCTCACCCGGGACAGGGGGGCACAATGAGCAGTTCTTC. Translating gives CASSPGTGGHNEQFF. The J gene is TRBJ2-1, the V gene TRBV18, with 11 nucleotides matching TRBD1. The length of the CDR3 is 15 residues. V lost 3 bases, J lost 5 bases, and 3 bases stayed unmatched. CDR1 and CDR2 (germline): KGHSH, LQKENI.

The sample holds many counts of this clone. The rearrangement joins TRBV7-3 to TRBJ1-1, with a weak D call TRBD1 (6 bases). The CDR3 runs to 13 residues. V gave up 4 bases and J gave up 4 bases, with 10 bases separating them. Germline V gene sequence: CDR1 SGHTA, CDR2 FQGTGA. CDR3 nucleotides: TGTGCCAGCAGCTCACAGGGCGGCACTGAAGCTTTCTTT. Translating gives CASSSQGGTEAFF.

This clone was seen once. The chain's CDR3 is CSVSQGANYGYTF. The CDR3 DNA reads as TGCAGCGTATCACAGGGGGCTAACTATGGCTACACCTTC. This chain uses TRBV29-1 with TRBJ1-2, with 8 bases aligning to TRBD1. The trim removed 6 bases at V and 0 bases at J, leaving 3 bases unmatched. This CDR3 has 13 amino acids. CDR1 is SQVTM and CDR2 is ANQGSEA in the germline V gene.

The CDR3 loop reads CASSMTDHPYNEQFF. The CDR3 nucleotides read TGTGCCAGCAGCATGACAGATCACCCCTACAATGAGCAGTTCTTC. The rearrangement joins TRBV21-1 to TRBJ2-1; the table's TRBD1 call for D was not verified on the DNA. TRBV21-1 corresponds to a pseudogene. This CDR3 region has 15 residues.

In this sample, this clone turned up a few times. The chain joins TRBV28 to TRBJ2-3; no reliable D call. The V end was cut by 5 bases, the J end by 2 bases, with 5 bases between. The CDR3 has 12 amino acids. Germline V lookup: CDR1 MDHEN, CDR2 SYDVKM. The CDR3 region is CASSVHTDTQYF. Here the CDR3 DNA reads TGTGCCAGCAGTGTACACACAGATACGCAGTATTTT.

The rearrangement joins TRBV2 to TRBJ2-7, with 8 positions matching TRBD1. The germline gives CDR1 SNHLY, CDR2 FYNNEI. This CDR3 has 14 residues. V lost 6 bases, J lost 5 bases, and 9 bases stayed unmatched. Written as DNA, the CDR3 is TGTGCCAGCAGAGGGACAGGCACCGGCCACGAGCAGTACTTC. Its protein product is CASRGTGTGHEQYF.

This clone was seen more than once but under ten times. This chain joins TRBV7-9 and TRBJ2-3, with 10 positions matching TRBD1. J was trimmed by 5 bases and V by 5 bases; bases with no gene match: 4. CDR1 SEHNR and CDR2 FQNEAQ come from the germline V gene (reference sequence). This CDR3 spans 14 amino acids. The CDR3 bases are TGTGCCAGCAGCACCGGGACAGGGGAAGATACGCAGTATTTT. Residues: CASSTGTGEDTQYF. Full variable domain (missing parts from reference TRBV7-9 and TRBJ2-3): DTGVSQNPRHKITKRGQNVTFRCDPISEHNRLYWYRQTLGQGPEFLTYFQNEAQLEKSRLLSDRFSAERPKGSFSTLEIQRTEQGDSAMYLCASSTGTGEDTQYFGPGTRLTVL.

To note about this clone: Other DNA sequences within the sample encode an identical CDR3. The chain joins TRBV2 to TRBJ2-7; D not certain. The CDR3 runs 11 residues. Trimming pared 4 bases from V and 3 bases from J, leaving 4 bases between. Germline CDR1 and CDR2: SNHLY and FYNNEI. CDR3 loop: CASSVSYEQYF. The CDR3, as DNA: TGTGCCAGCAGTGTTAGCTACGAGCAGTACTTC.

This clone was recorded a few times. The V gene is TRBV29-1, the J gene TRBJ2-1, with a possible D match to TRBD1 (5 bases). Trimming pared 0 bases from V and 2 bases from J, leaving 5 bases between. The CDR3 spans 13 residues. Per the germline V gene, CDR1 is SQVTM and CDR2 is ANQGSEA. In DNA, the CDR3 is TGCAGCGTTGAAGAGACAGCCTACAATGAGCAGTTCTTC. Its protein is CSVEETAYNEQFF.